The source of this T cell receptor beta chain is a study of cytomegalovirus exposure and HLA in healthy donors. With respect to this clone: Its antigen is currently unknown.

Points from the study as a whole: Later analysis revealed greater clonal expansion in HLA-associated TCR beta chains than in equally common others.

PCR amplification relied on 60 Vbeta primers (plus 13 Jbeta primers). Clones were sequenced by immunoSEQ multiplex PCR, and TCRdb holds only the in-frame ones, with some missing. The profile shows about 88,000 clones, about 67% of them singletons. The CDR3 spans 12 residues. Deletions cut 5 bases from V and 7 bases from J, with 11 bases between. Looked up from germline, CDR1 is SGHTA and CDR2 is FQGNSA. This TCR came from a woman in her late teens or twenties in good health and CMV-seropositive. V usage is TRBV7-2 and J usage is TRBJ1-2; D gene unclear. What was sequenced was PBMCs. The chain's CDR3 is CASSDFARGYTF. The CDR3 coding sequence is TGTGCCAGCAGCGACTTCGCGCGTGGCTACACCTTC.